The 18 T cell receptor beta chains below come from one sample, sequenced in a study of cytomegalovirus exposure and HLA in healthy donors. The study ran its PCR with 60 Vbeta and 13 Jbeta primers. TCRdb's copy holds only in-frame clones and misses some; the assay was immunoSEQ multiplex PCR. The sample consists of 100,000 or so clones, over 80% of them appearing once. The sample comprised PBMCs. These receptors came from a man aged 25 to 40 in good health and CMV-seropositive.

The V gene is TRBV6-5, the J gene TRBJ1-2, with D maybe TRBD1 (5 bases). Germline V gene sequence: CDR1 MNHEY, CDR2 SVGAGI. V dropped 6 bases and J dropped 4 bases, with 15 bases sitting between them. This CDR3 contains 14 residues. The chain's CDR3 is CASSRTRDSYGYTF. The CDR3 nucleotides read TGTGCCAGCAGCCGAACCCGGGACTCCTATGGCTACACCTTC.

In its sample, this clone was seen a few times. The chain couples TRBV11-3 to TRBJ2-5; 9 nucleotides agree with TRBD1. The DNA end lines up better with TRBJ2-7; the J call may be wrong. The germline CDR1 and CDR2 sequences are SGHNT and YENEEA. The CDR3 runs to 13 residues. The CDR3 DNA follows: TGTGCCAGCAGCTTGACAGGGGGCTACGAGCAGTACTTC. As protein: CASSLTGGYEQYF.

The gene calls are TRBV4-3 and TRBJ1-2, with D tentatively TRBD1 (6 bases). The CDR3 extends over 16 amino acids. Germline-derived CDR1 and CDR2 are LGHNA and YSLEER. With 0 bases removed from V and 4 bases from J, the gap between germline ends came to 15 bases. CDR3 amino acids: CASSQDLLQGPYGYTF. In DNA, the CDR3 is TGCGCCAGCAGCCAAGACCTCCTACAGGGACCCTATGGCTACACCTTC.

The chain links TRBV2 to TRBJ2-1; TRBD1 matches at 9 bases. Germline trimming cut 2 bases from V and 8 bases from J; bases unmatched to any gene: 4. Looked up from germline, CDR1 is SNHLY and CDR2 is FYNNEI. This CDR3 is built from 14 residues. The DNA for the CDR3 is TGTGCCAGCAGTGAAAGACAGGGGGTGTATGAGCAGTTCTTC. It specifies CASSERQGVYEQFF.

The chain carries TRBV29-1 and TRBJ1-3; D uncertain. Germline V CDR1 and CDR2: SQVTM, ANQGSEA. There are 13 residues in the CDR3. The germline V and J ends were trimmed by 4 bases and 3 bases, with 10 bases remaining between them. The CDR3 sequence is CSVGVSVGNTIYF. CDR3 in DNA: TGCAGCGTTGGAGTTTCTGTTGGAAACACCATATATTTT.

This clone was counted between two and nine times. V and J are TRBV4-1 and TRBJ1-1, with D uncertain. Deletions cut 2 bases from V and 2 bases from J, with 6 bases between. The CDR3 runs to 13 residues. From germline, CDR1 is MGHRA and CDR2 YSYEKL. The chain's CDR3 is CASSQTSNTEAFF. DNA of the CDR3: TGCGCCAGCAGCCAAACAAGTAACACTGAAGCTTTCTTT.

J is TRBJ2-5 and V is TRBV5-1; 7 nucleotides align to TRBD1. The J call could be wrong; TRBJ2-7 is a better fit for the DNA end. The germline V gene has CDR1 SGHRS and CDR2 YFSETQ. CDR3 size: 14 residues. The CDR3 DNA reads TGCGCCAGCAGCCTAGACAGGGCCTCCCGCGAGCAGTACTTC. Its protein is CASSLDRASREQYF.

V gene TRBV28 combines with J gene TRBJ2-1; D not resolved. Looked up from germline, CDR1 is MDHEN and CDR2 is SYDVKM. Trimming removed 2 bases at V and 7 bases at J, with 15 bases between. The CDR3 length is 15 residues. The CDR3 sequence: CASSLLLSQANEQFF. In DNA form, the CDR3 reads TGTGCCAGCAGTTTACTCCTGAGTCAAGCGAATGAGCAGTTCTTC.

The chain is built from TRBV2 and TRBJ2-3, with 7 positions matching TRBD1. V lost 2 bases, J lost 2 bases, and 7 bases stayed unmatched. Looked up from germline, CDR1 is SNHLY and CDR2 is FYNNEI. The CDR3 loop spans 16 amino acids. CDR3 DNA sequence: TGTGCCAGCAGTGAATGGGGGACAGAGGACACAGATACGCAGTATTTT. Translation gives CASSEWGTEDTDTQYF.

This sequence joins TRBV29-1 and TRBJ1-1; D possibly corresponds to TRBD1 (6 bases). The CDR3 runs to 15 residues. The ends were cut back, 7 bases at V and 1 base at J, with 19 bases in the middle. The germline CDR1 and CDR2 sequences are SQVTM and ANQGSEA. CDR3 DNA sequence: TGCAGCGCATCTACCGGGGGGGGGCCGAACACTGAAGCTTTCTTT. It codes for CSASTGGGPNTEAFF.

This chain links TRBV2 with TRBJ1-3; the D is unclear. The V and J ends lost 7 bases and 0 bases respectively, with 13 bases between them. This CDR3 has 15 amino acids. The germline V gene encodes CDR1 SNHLY and CDR2 FYNNEI. CDR3 sequence reads: CASITTNNSGNTIYF. The CDR3 nucleotides are TGTGCCAGCATAACTACGAATAACTCTGGAAACACCATATATTTT.

The rearrangement joins TRBV2 to TRBJ1-6, with 7 positions matching TRBD1. CDR1 is SNHLY, CDR2 FYNNEI, per germline. The length of the CDR3 is 15 residues. V was clipped by 3 bases and J by 7 bases; unmatched bases: 6. CDR3 nucleotides: TGTGCCAGCAGTGATGCCGCAGGGGGGAATTCACCCCTCCACTTT. Amino acids: CASSDAAGGNSPLHF.

The chain combines TRBV25-1 with TRBJ2-1; tentatively, D is TRBD1 (5 bases). With 6 bases removed from V and 8 bases from J, the gap between germline ends came to 17 bases. CDR1 is MGHDK and CDR2 is SYGVNS in the germline V gene. This CDR3 region has 14 residues. CDR3 loop: CASSRGSQGYEQFF. The DNA for the CDR3 is TGTGCCAGCAGCCGCGGATCCCAGGGTTATGAGCAGTTCTTC.

Only a few counts were recorded for this clone. J is TRBJ2-5 and V is TRBV7-9, with a weak D call TRBD2 (6 bases). Judging by the DNA end, TRBJ2-7 fits better; the J call may be wrong. Germline-derived CDR1 and CDR2 are SEHNR and FQNEAQ (reference sequence). The CDR3 has 14 residues. The CDR3 here is CASSLSAGPYEQYF. The CDR3 DNA sequence: TGTGCCAGCAGCCTATCCGCGGGGCCCTACGAGCAGTACTTC.

V is TRBV19 and J is TRBJ2-2, with 7 nucleotides matching TRBD1. V gave up 7 bases and J gave up 6 bases; unmatched junction bases: 5. The CDR3 spans 13 residues. Germline CDR1 reads LNHDA; CDR2 reads SQIVND (reference sequence). In DNA form, the CDR3 reads TGTGCCAGTACTATGACAGGGCCCGGGGAGCTGTTTTTT. Translating it yields CASTMTGPGELFF.

The genes are TRBV27 and TRBJ2-7; D gene ambiguous. Germline CDR1 reads MNHEY; CDR2 reads SMNVEV (reference sequence). V was cut by 11 bases and J by 1 base, with 21 bases left in between. CDR3 length: 15 residues. The CDR3 sequence: CASLKPTAGSYEQYF. As DNA, the CDR3 is TGTGCCTCCCTCAAACCTACAGCAGGATCCTACGAGCAGTACTTC.

The rearrangement joins TRBV27 to TRBJ2-2, with 10 positions matching TRBD2. The trim removed 9 bases at V and 4 bases at J, leaving 5 bases unmatched. The CDR3 sequence is 14 residues long. Germline assignment: CDR1 MNHEY and CDR2 SMNVEV (reference sequence). This chain's CDR3 is CASSGLAFTGELFF. For the CDR3, the DNA is TGTGCCAGTTCGGGACTAGCGTTCACCGGGGAGCTGTTTTTT.

The J gene is TRBJ1-5, the V gene TRBV11-2; possible D gene TRBD1, 6 bases. Trimming cost V 5 bases and J 5 bases, with 10 bases left between them. This CDR3 contains 13 residues. The germline gives CDR1 SGHAT, CDR2 FQNNGV. For the CDR3, the DNA is TGTGCCAGCAGCCCACAGGGAGATCAGCCCCAGCATTTT. This gives the protein CASSPQGDQPQHF.